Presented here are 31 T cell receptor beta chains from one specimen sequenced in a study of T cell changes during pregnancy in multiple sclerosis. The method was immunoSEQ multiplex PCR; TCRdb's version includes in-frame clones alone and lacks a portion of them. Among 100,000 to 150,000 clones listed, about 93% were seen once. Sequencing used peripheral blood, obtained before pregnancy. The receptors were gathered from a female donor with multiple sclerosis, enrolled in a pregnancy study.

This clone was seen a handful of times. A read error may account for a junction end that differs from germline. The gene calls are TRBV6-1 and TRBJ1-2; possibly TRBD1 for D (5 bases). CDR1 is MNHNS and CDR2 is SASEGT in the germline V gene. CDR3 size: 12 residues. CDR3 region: CASSEIRMDNYF. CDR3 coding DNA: TGTGCCAGCAGTGAAATAAGGATGGACAATTACTTC.

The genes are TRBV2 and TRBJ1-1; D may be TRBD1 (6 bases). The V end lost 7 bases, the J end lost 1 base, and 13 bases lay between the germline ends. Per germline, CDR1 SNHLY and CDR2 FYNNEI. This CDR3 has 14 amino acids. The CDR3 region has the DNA TGTGCCAGCAAGGGACAAACGGGGAACACTGAAGCTTTCTTT. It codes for CASKGQTGNTEAFF. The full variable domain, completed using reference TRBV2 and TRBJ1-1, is EPEVTQTPSHQVTQMGQEVILRCVPISNHLYFYWYRQILGQKVEFLVSFYNNEISEKSEIFDDQFSVERPDGSNFTLKIRSTKLEDSAMYFCASKGQTGNTEAFFGQGTRLTVV.

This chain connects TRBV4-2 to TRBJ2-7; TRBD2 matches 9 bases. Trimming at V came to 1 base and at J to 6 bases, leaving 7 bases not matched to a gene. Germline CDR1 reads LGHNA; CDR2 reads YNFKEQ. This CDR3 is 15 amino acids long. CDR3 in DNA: TGTGCCAGCAGCCAAGCGGGACTAGCCCCCGTCGAGCAGTACTTC. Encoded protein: CASSQAGLAPVEQYF.

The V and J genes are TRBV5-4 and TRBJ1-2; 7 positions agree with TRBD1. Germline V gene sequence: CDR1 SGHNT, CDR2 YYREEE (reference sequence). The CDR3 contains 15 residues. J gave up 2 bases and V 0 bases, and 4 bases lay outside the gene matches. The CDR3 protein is CASSLGQGINYGYTF. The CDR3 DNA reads TGTGCCAGCAGCTTGGGACAGGGCATAAACTATGGCTACACCTTC.

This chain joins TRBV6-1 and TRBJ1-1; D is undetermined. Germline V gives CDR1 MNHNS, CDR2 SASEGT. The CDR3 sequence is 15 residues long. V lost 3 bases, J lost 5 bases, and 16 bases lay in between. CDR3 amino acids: CASSEPGVFLTEAFF. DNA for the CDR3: TGTGCCAGCAGTGAGCCCGGGGTGTTTTTAACTGAAGCTTTCTTT.

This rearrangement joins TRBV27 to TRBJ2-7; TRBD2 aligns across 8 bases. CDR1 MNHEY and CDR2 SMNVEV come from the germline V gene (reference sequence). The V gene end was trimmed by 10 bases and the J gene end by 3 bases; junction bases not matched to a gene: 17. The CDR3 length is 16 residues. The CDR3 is CANQAGLGGGYYEQYF. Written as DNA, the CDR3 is TGTGCCAACCAGGCGGGTCTAGGCGGGGGGTACTACGAGCAGTACTTC.

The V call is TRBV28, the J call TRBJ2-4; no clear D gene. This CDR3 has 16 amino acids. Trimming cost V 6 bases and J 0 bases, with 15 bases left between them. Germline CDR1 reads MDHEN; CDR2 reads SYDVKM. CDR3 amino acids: CASRTKKALAKNIQYF. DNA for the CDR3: TGTGCCAGCAGGACAAAAAAGGCCCTAGCCAAAAACATTCAGTACTTC.

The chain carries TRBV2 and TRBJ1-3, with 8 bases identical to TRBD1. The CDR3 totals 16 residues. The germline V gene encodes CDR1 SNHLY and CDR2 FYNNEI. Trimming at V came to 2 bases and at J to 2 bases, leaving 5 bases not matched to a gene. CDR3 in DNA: TGTGCCAGCAGTGAATCTAGGACAGGGACTGGAAACACCATATATTTT. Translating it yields CASSESRTGTGNTIYF.

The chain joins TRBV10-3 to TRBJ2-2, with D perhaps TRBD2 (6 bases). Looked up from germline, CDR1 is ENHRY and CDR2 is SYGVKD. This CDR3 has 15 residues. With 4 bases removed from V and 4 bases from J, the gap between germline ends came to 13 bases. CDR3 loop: CAISAEGSGTGELFF. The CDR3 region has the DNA TGTGCCATCAGTGCGGAGGGGAGCGGCACCGGGGAGCTGTTTTTT.

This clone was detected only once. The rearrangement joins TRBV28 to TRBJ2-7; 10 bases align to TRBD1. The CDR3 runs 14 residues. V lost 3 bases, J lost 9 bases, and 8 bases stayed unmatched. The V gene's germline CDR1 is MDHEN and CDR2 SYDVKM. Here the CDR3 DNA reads TGTGCCAGCAGTTTCTTGCCGGGACAGGGGTCGCAGTACTTC. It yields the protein CASSFLPGQGSQYF.

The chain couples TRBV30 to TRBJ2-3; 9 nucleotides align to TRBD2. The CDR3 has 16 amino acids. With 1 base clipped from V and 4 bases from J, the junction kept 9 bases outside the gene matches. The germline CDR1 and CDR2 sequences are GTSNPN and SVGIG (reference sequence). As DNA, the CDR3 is TGTGCCTGGAGTGGGGGCCTAGCGGGGACCCCAGATACGCAGTATTTT. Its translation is CAWSGGLAGTPDTQYF.

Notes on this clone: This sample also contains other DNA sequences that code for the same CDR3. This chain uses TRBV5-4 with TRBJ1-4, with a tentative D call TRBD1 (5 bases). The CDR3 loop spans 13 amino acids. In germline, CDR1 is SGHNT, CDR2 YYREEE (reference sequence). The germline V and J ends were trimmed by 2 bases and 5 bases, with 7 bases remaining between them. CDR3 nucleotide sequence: TGTGCCAGCAGCTTTCCAGGGAATGAAAAACTGTTTTTT. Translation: CASSFPGNEKLFF.

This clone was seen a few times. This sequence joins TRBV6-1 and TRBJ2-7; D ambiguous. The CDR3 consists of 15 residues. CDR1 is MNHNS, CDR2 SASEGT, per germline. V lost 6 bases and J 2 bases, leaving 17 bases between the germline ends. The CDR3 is CASRGVGFSTYEQYF. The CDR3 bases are TGTGCCAGCAGAGGAGTAGGCTTTTCGACCTACGAGCAGTACTTC.

The CDR3 region has the DNA TGTGCCAGCAGTGAAGGGGCAGGGGAACAAGAGACCCAGTACTTC. This encodes CASSEGAGEQETQYF. The chain combines TRBV6-1 with TRBJ2-5; a possible D gene is TRBD1 (6 bases). This CDR3 is built from 15 residues. Trimming stripped 1 base from V and 2 bases from J, with 11 bases between. Germline values: CDR1 MNHNS, CDR2 SASEGT.

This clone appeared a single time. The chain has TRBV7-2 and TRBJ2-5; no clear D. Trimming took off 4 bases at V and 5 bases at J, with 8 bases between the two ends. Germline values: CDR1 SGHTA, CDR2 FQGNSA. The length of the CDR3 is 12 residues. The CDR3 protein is CASSSRWETQYF. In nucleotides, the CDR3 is TGTGCCAGCAGCTCTAGGTGGGAGACCCAGTACTTC.

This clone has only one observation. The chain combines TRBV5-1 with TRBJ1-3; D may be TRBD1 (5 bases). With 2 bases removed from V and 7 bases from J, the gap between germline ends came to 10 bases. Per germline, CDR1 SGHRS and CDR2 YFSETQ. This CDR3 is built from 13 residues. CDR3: CASSFWTINTIYF. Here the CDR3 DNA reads TGCGCCAGCAGCTTTTGGACAATTAACACCATATATTTT.

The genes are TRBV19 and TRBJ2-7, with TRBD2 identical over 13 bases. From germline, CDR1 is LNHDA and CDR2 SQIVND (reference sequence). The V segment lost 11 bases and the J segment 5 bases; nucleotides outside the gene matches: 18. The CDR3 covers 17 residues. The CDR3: CARIVPYPGLAGNEQYF. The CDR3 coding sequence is TGTGCCCGCATCGTCCCCTACCCGGGACTAGCGGGGAACGAGCAGTACTTC.

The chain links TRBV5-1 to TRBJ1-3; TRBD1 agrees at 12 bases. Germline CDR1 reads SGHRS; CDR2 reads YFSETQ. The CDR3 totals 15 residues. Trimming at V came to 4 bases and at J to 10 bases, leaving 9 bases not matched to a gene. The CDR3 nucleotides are TGCGCCAGCAGCCAAGCCCCGGGACAGGGGGCAACCATATATTTT. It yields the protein CASSQAPGQGATIYF.

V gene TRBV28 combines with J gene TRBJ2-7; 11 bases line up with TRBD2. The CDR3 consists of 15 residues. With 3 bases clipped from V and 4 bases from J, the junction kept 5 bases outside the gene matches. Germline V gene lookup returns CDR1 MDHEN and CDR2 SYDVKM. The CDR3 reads CASSFLAGGPYEQYF. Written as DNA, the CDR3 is TGTGCCAGCAGTTTCTTAGCGGGAGGGCCGTACGAGCAGTACTTC.

CDR3 sequence (DNA): TGTGCCAGCAGTGAAGGGCTAGCGGGAGGGGATGAGCAGTTCTTC. Residues: CASSEGLAGGDEQFF. This chain connects TRBV2 to TRBJ2-1, with TRBD2 matching 12 bases. Germline V gene lookup returns CDR1 SNHLY and CDR2 FYNNEI. Trimming removed 1 base from V and 8 bases from J; junction bases left unmatched: 3. The CDR3 length is 15 residues.

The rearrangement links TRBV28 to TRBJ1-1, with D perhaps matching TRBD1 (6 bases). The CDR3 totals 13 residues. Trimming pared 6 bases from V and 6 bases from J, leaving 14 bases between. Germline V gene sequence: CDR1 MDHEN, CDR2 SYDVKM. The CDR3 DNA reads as TGTGCCAGCAGGACAGGATTAAGGGCTGAAGCTTTCTTT. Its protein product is CASRTGLRAEAFF.

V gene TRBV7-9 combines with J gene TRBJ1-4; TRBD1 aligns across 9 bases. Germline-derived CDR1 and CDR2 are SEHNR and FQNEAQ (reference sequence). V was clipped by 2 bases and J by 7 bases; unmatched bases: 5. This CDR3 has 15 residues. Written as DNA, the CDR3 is TGTGCCAGCAGCTTAAGGACAGGGGTCATTGAAAAACTGTTTTTT. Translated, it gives CASSLRTGVIEKLFF.

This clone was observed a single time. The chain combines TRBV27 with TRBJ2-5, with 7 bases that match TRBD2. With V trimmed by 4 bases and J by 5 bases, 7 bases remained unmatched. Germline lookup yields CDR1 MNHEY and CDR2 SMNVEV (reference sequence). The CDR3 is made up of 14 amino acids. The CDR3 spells CASSWGVGGETQYF. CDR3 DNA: TGTGCCAGCAGTTGGGGGGTCGGGGGGGAGACCCAGTACTTC.

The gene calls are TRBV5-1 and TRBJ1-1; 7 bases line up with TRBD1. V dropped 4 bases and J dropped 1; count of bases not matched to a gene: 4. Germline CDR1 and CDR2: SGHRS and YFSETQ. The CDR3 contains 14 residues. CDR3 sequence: CASSAQGTNTEAFF. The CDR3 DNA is TGCGCCAGCAGCGCACAGGGGACGAACACTGAAGCTTTCTTT.

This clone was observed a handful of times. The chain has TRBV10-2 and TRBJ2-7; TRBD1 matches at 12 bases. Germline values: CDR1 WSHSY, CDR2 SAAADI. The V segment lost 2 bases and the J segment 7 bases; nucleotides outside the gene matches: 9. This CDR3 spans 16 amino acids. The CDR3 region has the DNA TGCGCCAGCAGTGAGAATCCCGGGACAGGGGGCGGTGAGCAGTACTTC. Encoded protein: CASSENPGTGGGEQYF.

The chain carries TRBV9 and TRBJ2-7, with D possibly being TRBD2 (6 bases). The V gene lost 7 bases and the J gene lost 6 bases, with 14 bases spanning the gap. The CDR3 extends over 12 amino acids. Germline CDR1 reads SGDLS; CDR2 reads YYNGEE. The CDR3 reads CASSGRRGEQYF. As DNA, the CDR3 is TGTGCCAGCTCGGGTAGGCGGGGCGAGCAGTACTTC.

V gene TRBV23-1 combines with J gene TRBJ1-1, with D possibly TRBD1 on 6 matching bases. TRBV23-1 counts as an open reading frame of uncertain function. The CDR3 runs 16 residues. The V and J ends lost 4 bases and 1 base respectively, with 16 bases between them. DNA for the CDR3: TGCGCCAGCAGTCCCAAAAGGGGACAAAAGAACACTGAAGCTTTCTTT. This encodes CASSPKRGQKNTEAFF.

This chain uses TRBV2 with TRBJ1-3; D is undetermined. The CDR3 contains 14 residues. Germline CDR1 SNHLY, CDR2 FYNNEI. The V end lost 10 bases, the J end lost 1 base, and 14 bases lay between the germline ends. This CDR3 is CATTEQLSGNTIYF. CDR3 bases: TGTGCCACCACCGAACAGCTATCTGGAAACACCATATATTTT.

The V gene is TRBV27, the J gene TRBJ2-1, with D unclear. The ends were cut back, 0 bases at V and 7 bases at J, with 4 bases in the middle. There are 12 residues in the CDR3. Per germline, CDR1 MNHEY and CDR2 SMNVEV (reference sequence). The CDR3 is CASSLSGNEQFF. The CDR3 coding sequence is TGTGCCAGCAGTTTATCCGGGAATGAGCAGTTCTTC.

The CDR3 sequence: CASSLHLGPPGANVLTF. The CDR3 DNA reads as TGCGCCAGCAGCCTCCATTTGGGGCCCCCTGGGGCCAACGTCCTGACTTTC. The chain carries TRBV5-1 and TRBJ2-6, with a possible D match to TRBD1 (5 bases). The germline V gene encodes CDR1 SGHRS and CDR2 YFSETQ. The CDR3 contains 17 residues. V lost 4 bases to trimming and J lost 2 bases, with 16 bases between them.

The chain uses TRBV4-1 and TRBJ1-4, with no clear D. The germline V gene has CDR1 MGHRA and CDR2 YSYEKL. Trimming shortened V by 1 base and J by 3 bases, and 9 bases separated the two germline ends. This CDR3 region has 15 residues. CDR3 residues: CASSQVGVANEKLFF. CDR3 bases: TGCGCCAGCAGCCAAGTCGGTGTGGCTAATGAAAAACTGTTTTTT.